One sample yielded the 13 T cell receptor beta chains listed below, sequenced in a study of OX40 agonist ivuxolimab in advanced cancers. Libraries were made using the immunoSEQ multiplex PCR assay. The table comes from immuneACCESS by way of TCRdb, which keeps in-frame sequences with V and J called. Part of the clones is missing from these tables; in studies checked, under half for an unresolved V gene and the rest for unknown reasons. Present in this sample are tens of thousands of clones, about 90% of which were seen just once. 14% to 15% of the sample is held by the ten biggest clonotypes. Material: CD4+ or CD8+ T cells sorted from blood, obtained in a trial of the OX40 agonist ivuxolimab. These receptor sequences come from an adult with an advanced solid tumor such as melanoma, head and neck, liver or kidney cancer.

This clone showed up just once. The chain recombines TRBV14 with TRBJ2-1, with 12 bases aligning to TRBD2. The V and J ends lost 0 bases and 3 bases, in that order; junction bases with no gene match: 9. Germline V lookup: CDR1 SGHDN, CDR2 FVKESK. This CDR3 contains 19 residues. The DNA for the CDR3 is TGTGCCAGCAGCCAAGATCCCGGACTAGCGGGACAAATCTACAATGAGCAGTTCTTC. The encoded protein is CASSQDPGLAGQIYNEQFF.

The gene calls are TRBV5-6 and TRBJ2-7; TRBD2 is a possible D gene (5 bases). The CDR3 length is 14 residues. Trimming left V 3 bases short and J 7 bases short, with 17 bases between. Germline CDR1 and CDR2: SGHDT and YYEEEE. For the CDR3, the DNA is TGTGCCAGCAGCTCCGGACTGCCCTCGCGAGAGCAGTACTTC. Translation gives CASSSGLPSREQYF. Filled out from reference TRBV5-6 and TRBJ2-7, the complete variable domain reads DAGVTQSPTHLIKTRGQQVTLRCSPKSGHDTVSWYQQALGQGPQFIFQYYEEEERQRGNFPDRFSGHQFPNYSSELNVNALLLGDSALYLCASSSGLPSREQYFGPGTRLTVT.

The chain combines TRBV19 with TRBJ1-1; unclear D gene. CDR3 length equals 11 residues. The V gene's germline CDR1 is LNHDA and CDR2 SQIVND (reference sequence). V was cut by 6 bases and J by 7 bases, with 9 bases left in between. The CDR3 DNA reads as TGTGCCAGTAGGGTAGGGCTTGAAGCTTTCTTT. Its translation is CASRVGLEAFF.

On this clone: No DNA is shown, since the ends of the CDR3 on it are uncertain; the CDR3 is the one TCRdb lists. The V and J genes are TRBV19 and TRBJ2-7; the table names TRBD1, a call not compared with the DNA. The CDR3 sequence runs 15 residues, both termini included. Germline values: CDR1 LNHDA, CDR2 SQIVND (reference sequence). CDR3 loop: CASSVGSGTAYEQCF.

The J gene is TRBJ2-2, the V gene TRBV28; D remains ambiguous. Trimming left V 5 bases short and J 0 bases short, with 10 bases between. In germline, CDR1 is MDHEN, CDR2 SYDVKM. CDR3 length: 15 amino acids. The CDR3 is CASSPLQSNTGELFF. The CDR3 DNA is TGTGCCAGCAGTCCTTTACAGTCGAACACCGGGGAGCTGTTTTTT.

The chain joins TRBV4-1 to TRBJ2-7; possibly TRBD1 for D (5 bases). V lost 0 bases and J 2 bases, leaving 8 bases between the germline ends. This CDR3 contains 14 residues. Germline CDR1 MGHRA, CDR2 YSYEKL. The CDR3 protein is CASSQDDSPYEQYF. The CDR3 bases are TGCGCCAGCAGCCAAGATGACAGTCCCTACGAGCAGTACTTC.

The V call is TRBV2, the J call TRBJ2-5; D is possibly TRBD2 (6 bases). From germline, CDR1 is SNHLY and CDR2 FYNNEI. Between the trimmed V and J ends, which lost 9 bases and 2 bases, there was a span of 16 bases. CDR3 length: 14 amino acids. CDR3 sequence: CARGTSNLQETQYF. CDR3 in DNA: TGTGCCAGGGGGACTTCCAATCTACAAGAGACCCAGTACTTC.

The chain is built from TRBV19 and TRBJ2-1; possible D gene TRBD1, 5 bases. V lost 4 bases, J lost 8 bases, and 12 bases lay in between. Germline assignment: CDR1 LNHDA and CDR2 SQIVND (reference sequence). The length of the CDR3 is 13 residues. CDR3 nucleotides: TGTGCCAGTAGTACTGGGGCTAAGGATGAGCAGTTCTTC. This encodes CASSTGAKDEQFF.

The gene calls are TRBV28 and TRBJ1-2, with D hard to call. The CDR3 length is 15 residues. The germline V and J ends were trimmed by 5 bases and 2 bases, with 15 bases remaining between them. In germline, CDR1 is MDHEN, CDR2 SYDVKM. The CDR3 loop reads CASSPLGPDNYGYTF. CDR3 coding DNA: TGTGCCAGCAGTCCCCTTGGTCCTGACAACTATGGCTACACCTTC.

The CDR3: CASSRIRSGSELNEQFF. For the CDR3, the DNA is TGTGCCAGCAGCCGGATTCGAAGCGGGAGTGAACTCAATGAGCAGTTCTTC. The chain combines TRBV7-8 with TRBJ2-1, with TRBD2 matching 8 bases. This CDR3 is 17 amino acids long. V lost 5 bases to trimming and J lost 6 bases; unmatched junction nucleotides: 15. Germline V gene data show CDR1 as SGHVS and CDR2 as FQNEAQ.

This chain uses TRBV11-2 with TRBJ2-2; TRBD1 might be the D (6 bases). V was shortened by 1 base and J by 4 bases, with 7 bases between the two germline ends. This CDR3 comprises 14 residues. The germline V gene encodes CDR1 SGHAT and CDR2 FQNNGV. The CDR3 DNA is TGTGCCAGCAGCTTAGTACAGGGCACCGGGGAGCTGTTTTTT. This encodes CASSLVQGTGELFF.

The genes are TRBV6-1 and TRBJ2-1; D is perhaps TRBD1 (5 bases). V dropped 6 bases and J dropped 0 bases, with 9 bases sitting between them. The CDR3 runs 14 residues. CDR1 is MNHNS, CDR2 SASEGT, per germline. The CDR3 sequence: CASRQDSSYNEQFF. The CDR3, as DNA: TGTGCCAGCAGGCAAGACAGCTCCTACAATGAGCAGTTCTTC.

Here the CDR3 reads CARPPCRTGKNEQYF. CDR3 DNA: TGTGCCAGACCTCCCTGTAGGACAGGGAAAAACGAGCAGTACTTC. The gene calls are TRBV28 and TRBJ2-7, with 8 bases that match TRBD1. The trim removed 9 bases at V and 5 bases at J, leaving 15 bases unmatched. CDR1 and CDR2 from the germline V gene are MDHEN and SYDVKM. The CDR3 covers 15 residues.